Presented here are 2 T cell receptor beta chains from one specimen sequenced in a study of blood T cell repertoires in COVID-19. Only in-frame clones appear in the TCRdb table, and some are missing; sequencing was by immunoSEQ multiplex PCR. The sample contains a few hundred thousand clones, around 86% of which appear only once. The sample consisted of PBMCs or T cells enriched from blood (not recorded which). The receptors come from a woman between 50 and 59 years old who had recovered from COVID-19.

This sequence joins TRBV5-6 and TRBJ1-1; a possible D gene is TRBD1 (5 bases). CDR3 size: 14 residues. Germline V gene data show CDR1 as SGHDT and CDR2 as YYEEEE. V was shortened by 4 bases and J by 1 base, with 11 bases between the two germline ends. The CDR3, as DNA: TGTGCCAGCAGCATACCAACAGGGAACACTGAAGCTTTCTTT. Translated: CASSIPTGNTEAFF.

The rearrangement links TRBV3-1 (or the pseudogene TRBV3-2) to TRBJ2-2; 9 bases align to TRBD1. This CDR3 spans 16 amino acids. Germline CDR1 is LGHDT and CDR2 is YNNKEL (reference sequence). The ends lost 2 bases at V and 7 bases at J; junction bases unmatched: 8. CDR3 sequence reads: CASSQPAGQGYGELFF. CDR3 coding DNA: TGTGCCAGCAGCCAACCCGCGGGACAGGGTTACGGGGAGCTGTTTTTT.